Listed below are T cell receptor beta chains from one sample, sequenced in a study of blood T cell repertoires in COVID-19. Assay: immunoSEQ multiplex PCR; the TCRdb copy retains only in-frame clones and omits some. The profile shows around 140,000 clones, about 89% of them singletons. The sequenced sample consisted of peripheral blood. These receptors were collected from a man in his forties or fifties with active or convalescent COVID-19. Both conserved end residues are part of each CDR3.

j_call v_call cdr3_aa
TRBJ1-4 TRBV18 CASSLGQGADEKLFF
TRBJ2-2 TRBV7-9 CASSIEGLAAGELFF
TRBJ1-5 TRBV7-8 CASSSVSSNQPQHF
TRBJ2-6 TRBV3-1/TRBV3-2 CASSRGSGANVLTF
TRBJ1-4 TRBV10-3 CATTGGTNEKLFF
TRBJ1-1 TRBV28 CASSPHGTGKRSSTEAFF
TRBJ2-7 TRBV5-1 CASSLAGQGGSEQYF
TRBJ2-3 TRBV4-1 CASSQDSWTDRGITDTQYF
TRBJ2-1 TRBV27 CASSSASGSGGNEQFF
TRBJ2-1 TRBV9 CASSVVGGGTGNDEQFF
TRBJ2-2 TRBV2 CASLAGFSGELFF
TRBJ1-2 TRBV2 CASTKDINYGYTF
TRBJ2-1 TRBV4-3 CASSQRVWGVQFF
TRBJ2-1 TRBV6-1 CASSEVGTGGYNEQFF
TRBJ1-3 TRBV4-2 CASSQDRTVGNTIYF
TRBJ1-2 TRBV29-1 CSVGTGIDYGYTF
TRBJ2-7 TRBV7-2 CASSSRTRGLERYF
TRBJ1-3 TRBV12-5 CASGLVAGTGVMTGNTIYF
TRBJ1-3 TRBV18 CASSPIQAQATSGNTIYF
TRBJ2-1 TRBV7-2 CASSLTRGVVNEQFF
TRBJ2-2 TRBV4-1 CASSQGLAGGPFTGELFF
TRBJ2-7 TRBV19 CASSISGGVGEQYF
TRBJ2-7 TRBV24-1 CASSVGRGESNYEQYF
TRBJ2-7 TRBV7-6 CASSLVTGPTSYEQYF
TRBJ2-2 TRBV9 CASSGRTNTGELFF
TRBJ2-1 TRBV18 CASSLLPRTSGKGSYNEQFF
TRBJ2-3 TRBV7-2 CASSLVLAGGRRSTDTQYF
TRBJ1-2 TRBV6-2/TRBV6-3 CASSYGQSYGYTF
TRBJ1-3 TRBV5-1 CASSFGQAGNTIYF
TRBJ2-3 TRBV7-2 CASSITRADTQYF
TRBJ1-2 TRBV18 CASSGSGGQNYGYTF
TRBJ2-1 TRBV18 CASSPFTDRGGNEQFF
TRBJ1-5 TRBV24-1 CATRQGSNQPQHF
TRBJ2-3 TRBV19 CASSTPGQVFSTDTQYF
TRBJ1-1 TRBV4-3 CASSQEGVTGAMNTEAFF
TRBJ2-5 TRBV5-1 CASRRDRGLETQYF
TRBJ2-2 TRBV19 CASSIPDGTGDTGELFF
TRBJ2-7 TRBV7-2 CASSGTSGRNYEQYF
TRBJ2-5 TRBV6-6 CASSYSKENLQETQYF
TRBJ1-6 TRBV3-1/TRBV3-2 CASSGGQGNSPLHF
TRBJ2-1 TRBV14 CASSRRGTSGPGGLYNEQFF
TRBJ2-5 TRBV11-3 CASSPGVGYSGEETQYF
TRBJ2-7 TRBV4-2 CASSVRDGSYEQYF
TRBJ2-3 TRBV5-1 CASSLEGRPLGADTQYF
TRBJ2-7 TRBV6-5 CASSQTSGSYEQYF
TRBJ1-3 TRBV6-1 CASSGGVGASGNTIYF
TRBJ2-1 TRBV12-5 CASDLGQSSYNEQFF
TRBJ2-7 TRBV12-5 CASAHRTYEQYF
TRBJ2-3 TRBV3-1/TRBV3-2 CASSQGVGGGTDTQYF
TRBJ2-7 TRBV7-8 CASSWGQSSYEQYF
TRBJ2-2 TRBV5-1 CASSLETGGAGGELFF
TRBJ2-7 TRBV18 CASSPTGLSSYEQYF
TRBJ1-5 TRBV6-5 CASSAQNQPQHF
TRBJ2-5 TRBV5-1 CASSPGLAGVETQYF
TRBJ2-7 TRBV9 CASSGGPGASYEQYF
TRBJ1-1 TRBV19 CASSIQGARGRTEAFF
TRBJ2-5 TRBV7-2 CASSLGTSGGDEYF